Below, 26 T cell receptor beta chains from the same sample are listed, as sequenced in a study of T cells after yellow fever vaccination. TCRdb called the 5' RACE reads again in MiXCR, with one record for every CDR3 protein. The sample comprises 320,000 or so distinct CDR3 sequences, roughly 8% of which are singletons, and 17% rests with the top ten. Sequenced material: PBMCs, taken more than 35 days after the first yellow fever vaccination. These receptor sequences come from a man aged 18 to 35 who received the YFV17D yellow fever vaccine.

V usage is TRBV5-1 and J usage is TRBJ1-1; D gene unclear. V was pared by 4 bases and J by 5 bases, with 9 bases between. CDR1 is SGHRS, CDR2 YFSETQ, per germline. The length of the CDR3 is 12 residues. CDR3 in DNA: TGCGCCAGCAGCCCCTCTGCGACTGAAGCTTTCTTT. As protein: CASSPSATEAFF.

In its sample, this clonotype was seen a few times. The chain is built from TRBV6-2 or TRBV6-3 and TRBJ1-1; D is unresolved. The CDR3 totals 14 residues. CDR1 and CDR2 from the germline V gene are MNHEY and SVGEGT. Trimming cost V 2 bases and J 3 bases, with 10 bases left between them. CDR3 sequence reads: CASSYETGYTEAFF. DNA for the CDR3: TGTGCCAGCAGTTACGAGACCGGGTACACTGAAGCTTTCTTT.

This clonotype occurred a few times. V gene TRBV9 combines with J gene TRBJ2-1; 7 nucleotides align to TRBD1. This CDR3 has 16 amino acids. Trimming cost V 4 bases and J 8 bases; bases outside gene matches: 15. Per germline, CDR1 SGDLS and CDR2 YYNGEE. CDR3: CASSPHQQGIGYEQFF. CDR3 nucleotides: TGTGCCAGCAGCCCCCACCAACAGGGGATAGGCTATGAGCAGTTCTTC.

This clonotype appeared many times. The chain has TRBV20-1 and TRBJ1-2, with D perhaps TRBD1 (6 bases). V was clipped by 0 bases and J by 8 bases, with 16 bases between them. The V gene's germline CDR1 is DFQATT and CDR2 SNEGSKA (reference sequence). There are 14 residues in the CDR3. The CDR3 loop is CSARDLAGAMGYTF. In nucleotides, the CDR3 is TGCAGTGCTAGAGATCTGGCAGGGGCCATGGGCTACACCTTC.

V is TRBV6-2 or TRBV6-3 and J is TRBJ2-1, with D perhaps assigned TRBD1 or TRBD2 (5 bases each). Per germline, CDR1 MNHEY and CDR2 SVGEGT. The V end lost 5 bases, the J end lost 7 bases, and 12 bases lay between the germline ends. The CDR3 totals 13 residues. The CDR3 region has the DNA TGTGCCAGCAGTACGGGGCATCGAAATGAGCAGTTCTTC. It encodes CASSTGHRNEQFF.

This clonotype was detected only a few times. The CDR3 DNA sequence: TGCGCCAGCAGTCAATCCCGGTGGAGGAAGGATCAGGAAGAGACCCAGTACTTC. Residues: CASSQSRWRKDQEETQYF. The chain recombines TRBV23-1 with TRBJ2-5, with D possibly being TRBD2 (5 bases). TRBV23-1 is recorded as an ORF, its role being uncertain. V lost 0 bases and J lost 3, with 20 bases in between. This CDR3 region has 18 residues.

This chain joins TRBV19 and TRBJ2-5; weak D call: TRBD2 (6 bases). V lost 9 bases and J lost 5, with 22 bases in between. This CDR3 has 15 amino acids. Germline loops: CDR1 LNHDA, CDR2 SQIVND (reference sequence). CDR3 residues: CASSLGELARETQYF. The CDR3 DNA is TGTGCCAGCTCTCTTGGGGAACTAGCCCGGGAGACCCAGTACTTC.

This clonotype appeared a few times. This chain links TRBV19 with TRBJ1-5, with 7 positions matching TRBD1. Unmatched junction bases numbered 7, after V lost 5 bases and J lost 6 bases. The CDR3 is made up of 14 amino acids. Germline assignment: CDR1 LNHDA and CDR2 SQIVND (reference sequence). The CDR3: CASSSTGVVQPQHF. As DNA, the CDR3 is TGTGCCAGTAGTTCCACAGGGGTAGTTCAGCCCCAGCATTTT.

This clonotype came up a few times. The rearrangement joins TRBV6-1 to TRBJ2-3, with D maybe TRBD1 (6 bases). Germline-derived CDR1 and CDR2 are MNHNS and SASEGT. Trimming cost V 6 bases and J 2 bases, with 12 bases left between them. The CDR3 contains 14 residues. DNA for the CDR3: TGTGCCAGCAGGACAGGCCCAAACACAGATACGCAGTATTTT. Protein sequence: CASRTGPNTDTQYF.

V is TRBV4-2 and J is TRBJ2-3; the D is unclear. Between the trimmed V and J ends, which lost 4 bases and 1 base, there was a span of 6 bases. The CDR3 runs to 13 residues. Germline V gene lookup returns CDR1 LGHNA and CDR2 YNFKEQ. This CDR3 is CASSRGGTDTQYF. The CDR3 DNA follows: TGTGCCAGCAGCCGTGGGGGCACAGATACGCAGTATTTT.

This chain joins TRBV19 and TRBJ2-2; D gene ambiguous. V was pared by 1 base and J by 8 bases, with 11 bases between. Looked up from germline, CDR1 is LNHDA and CDR2 is SQIVND (reference sequence). The CDR3 runs to 14 residues. CDR3 region: CASSIAGVQGELFF. The CDR3 nucleotides are TGTGCCAGTAGTATAGCTGGAGTGCAAGGGGAGCTGTTTTTT.

This clonotype was seen ten or more times. The rearrangement joins TRBV29-1 to TRBJ2-7, with D possibly matching TRBD2 (7 bases). V gave up 4 bases and J gave up 0 bases, with 10 bases separating them. The CDR3 covers 13 residues. Germline V lookup: CDR1 SQVTM, CDR2 ANQGSEA. The CDR3 is CSVGAGASYEQYF. For the CDR3, the DNA is TGCAGCGTTGGTGCGGGGGCCTCCTACGAGCAGTACTTC.

This CDR3 reads CASAGGTEAFF. CDR3 bases: TGTGCCTCAGCAGGGGGGACTGAAGCTTTCTTT. The V and J genes are TRBV3-1 and TRBJ1-1; 7 bases line up with TRBD1. V lost 11 bases, J lost 5 bases, and 5 bases stayed unmatched. The germline V gene has CDR1 LGHDT and CDR2 YNNKEL (reference sequence). The CDR3 is 11 residues long.

This clonotype showed up many times. This chain links TRBV7-2 with TRBJ2-3; D ambiguous. Between the trimmed V and J ends, which lost 5 bases and 1 base, there was a span of 7 bases. The CDR3 loop spans 13 amino acids. Germline-derived CDR1 and CDR2 are SGHTA and FQGNSA. The CDR3 here is CASSPRGTDTQYF. The CDR3 DNA reads TGTGCCAGCAGCCCCCGGGGCACAGATACGCAGTATTTT. The full variable domain, completed using reference TRBV7-2 and TRBJ2-3, is GAGVSQSPSNKVTEKGKDVELRCDPISGHTALYWYRQSLGQGLEFLIYFQGNSAPDKSGLPSDRFSAERTGGSVSTLTIQRTQQEDSAVYLCASSPRGTDTQYFGPGTRLTVL.

This chain connects TRBV4-1 to TRBJ2-3; 9 bases match TRBD2. CDR1 is MGHRA and CDR2 is YSYEKL in the germline V gene. Trimming at V came to 8 bases and at J to 4 bases, leaving 7 bases not matched to a gene. This CDR3 comprises 14 residues. In DNA form, the CDR3 reads TGCGCCAGCGGGGCGGGGGGGCAATCAGATACGCAGTATTTT. Amino acid sequence: CASGAGGQSDTQYF.

This clonotype came up many times. The chain uses TRBV10-3 and TRBJ2-3; TRBD2 matches 13 bases. The CDR3 is made up of 16 amino acids. Trimming at V came to 10 bases and at J to 2 bases, leaving 9 bases not matched to a gene. The germline CDR1 and CDR2 sequences are ENHRY and SYGVKD. This CDR3 is CATGLAGDTNTDTQYF. The CDR3 DNA follows: TGTGCCACCGGACTAGCGGGGGACACGAACACAGATACGCAGTATTTT.

The rearrangement links TRBV18 to TRBJ1-1; D is uncertain. This CDR3 is 13 amino acids long. Trimming cost V 3 bases and J 1 base, with 6 bases left between them. Per the germline V gene, CDR1 is KGHSH and CDR2 is LQKENI. DNA of the CDR3: TGTGCCAGCTCACCGGAGGAGAACACTGAAGCTTTCTTT. Translation gives CASSPEENTEAFF.

This clonotype was detected many times. V usage is TRBV6-5 and J usage is TRBJ2-3; 9 bases match TRBD1. The CDR3 consists of 16 residues. V gave up 2 bases and J gave up 3 bases; unmatched junction bases: 6. Germline lookup yields CDR1 MNHEY and CDR2 SVGAGI. The CDR3 reads CASSYEGQGGTDTQYF. CDR3 sequence (DNA): TGTGCCAGCAGTTACGAGGGACAGGGAGGTACAGATACGCAGTATTTT.

This clonotype has only a few counts. The chain joins TRBV7-3 to TRBJ2-2; D possibly corresponds to TRBD2 (7 bases). The germline gives CDR1 SGHTA, CDR2 FQGTGA. V gave up 4 bases and J gave up 1 base, with 13 bases separating them. The CDR3 is 16 amino acids. The CDR3 nucleotides read TGTGCCAGCAGCTCCCTAGGGGGGGAGAACACCGGGGAGCTGTTTTTT. Its translation is CASSSLGGENTGELFF.

This clonotype was seen only a few times. The chain is built from TRBV11-2 and TRBJ2-4; D may be TRBD2 (7 bases). Germline lookup yields CDR1 SGHAT and CDR2 FQNNGV. V lost 5 bases to trimming and J lost 0 bases, with 20 bases between them. CDR3 length: 18 residues. The chain's CDR3 is CASSPGVARGLAKNIQYF. In DNA, the CDR3 is TGTGCCAGCAGCCCGGGGGTTGCGCGGGGGCTAGCCAAAAACATTCAGTACTTC.

The chain combines TRBV3-1 with TRBJ2-2; no clear D. Looked up from germline, CDR1 is LGHDT and CDR2 is YNNKEL (reference sequence). V was clipped by 3 bases and J by 6 bases, with 8 bases between them. The CDR3 covers 13 residues. In nucleotides, the CDR3 is TGTGCCAGCAGCCAGGAAATGGCCGGGGAGCTGTTTTTT. This codes for CASSQEMAGELFF.

The genes are TRBV7-2 and TRBJ2-3, with a possible D match to TRBD1 (5 bases). The length of the CDR3 is 13 residues. The germline CDR1 and CDR2 sequences are SGHTA and FQGNSA. V gave up 4 bases and J gave up 6 bases, with 11 bases separating them. CDR3 sequence reads: CASSSRVGDTQYF. DNA for the CDR3: TGTGCCAGCAGCTCCAGGGTGGGGGATACGCAGTATTTT.

This clonotype was counted ten times or more. This chain joins TRBV5-1 and TRBJ2-1; D not certain. The CDR3 runs to 13 residues. The germline gives CDR1 SGHRS, CDR2 YFSETQ. V lost 0 bases, J lost 4 bases, and 5 bases lay in between. The CDR3: CASSLGGYNEQFF. DNA of the CDR3: TGCGCCAGCAGCTTGGGGGGATACAATGAGCAGTTCTTC.

This clonotype was observed a handful of times. V and J are TRBV6-5 and TRBJ2-1; 9 bases fit TRBD2. Trimming removed 2 bases from V and 7 bases from J; junction bases left unmatched: 6. Germline loops: CDR1 MNHEY, CDR2 SVGAGI. The CDR3 spans 15 residues. Here the CDR3 DNA reads TGTGCCAGCAGTTACGAGCTAGCGGGGAAAAATGAGCAGTTCTTC. Translating it yields CASSYELAGKNEQFF.

This clonotype occurred a few times. This rearrangement joins TRBV5-4 to TRBJ2-7; D remains ambiguous. The CDR3 totals 14 residues. V lost 2 bases and J lost 0, with 9 bases in between. CDR1 and CDR2 from the germline V gene are SGHNT and YYREEE (reference sequence). In DNA, the CDR3 is TGTGCCAGCAGCTTTCGAACTTCCTCCTACGAGCAGTACTTC. Protein product: CASSFRTSSYEQYF. The full variable domain, rest sourced from reference TRBV5-4 and TRBJ2-7, is ETGVTQSPTHLIKTRGQQVTLRCSSQSGHNTVSWYQQALGQGPQFIFQYYREEENGRGNFPPRFSGLQFPNYSSELNVNALELDDSALYLCASSFRTSSYEQYFGPGTRLTVT.

This clonotype was counted between two and nine times. The chain joins TRBV9 to TRBJ1-4; D not resolved. The CDR3 loop spans 13 amino acids. V was shortened by 0 bases and J by 11 bases, with 11 bases between the two germline ends. Per the germline V gene, CDR1 is SGDLS and CDR2 is YYNGEE. The CDR3 DNA is TGTGCCAGCAGCGTAGGAACGGCTGGGAAACTGTTTTTT. It is translated as CASSVGTAGKLFF.